Below, one T cell receptor beta chain is given with its context. This specimen comes from a study of shared clonotypes between healthy human individuals. The CDR3 length is 16 residues. The ends were cut back, 2 bases at V and 0 bases at J, with 8 bases in the middle. Per the germline V gene, CDR1 is MRHNA and CDR2 is SNTAGT. Generated by immunoSEQ multiplex PCR, the TCRdb table keeps only in-frame clones and is missing some. The table includes around 1,100,000 clones, 60% to 85% detected once. This clonotype originated in a man between 18 and 35 years old in good health. Some clones in this sample may be carry-over from other donors' samples. Sequences were obtained from memory CD4+ T cells from PBMCs. As for subset: CD45RA-negative fraction. The rearrangement joins TRBV6-4 to TRBJ2-6, with no clear D. The CDR3 loop is CASSDQPGSGANVLTF. For the CDR3, the DNA is TGTGCCAGCAGTGACCAGCCCGGCTCTGGGGCCAACGTCCTGACTTTC.